A single sample is the source of the 26 T cell receptor beta chains below, sequenced in a study of regulatory T cells in long-lasting Graves disease. Sequencing libraries for TCR beta were prepared with iRepertoire HTBI primers and Arm-PCR of CDR3 regions. One entry per CDR3 protein results from TCRdb running MiXCR on the multiplex PCR reads. The repertoire holds fewer than 650,000 distinct CDR3 sequences, about 16% seen once, with about 12% in the top ten. The time point here: newly diagnosed GD, antithyroid drugs for less than 3 months. Preparation of the TCR library used RNA extracted from PBMCs. The sample also formed part of further work on T cells in Graves' hyperthyroidism and ophthalmopathy.

Sequencing was performed on peripheral blood mononuclear cells (PBMCs), taken at new diagnosis, from a patient treated with antithyroid drugs. Receptors were obtained from a man between 18 and 35 years old with Graves disease.

Of note for this clonotype: The conserved closing phenylalanine or tryptophan is absent in this CDR3, likely reflecting a read error. The genes are TRBV7-9 and TRBJ2-3, with D possibly being TRBD1 (5 bases). From germline, CDR1 is SEHNR and CDR2 FQNEAQ (reference sequence). V lost 2 bases and J lost 3, with 9 bases in between. The CDR3 is 14 amino acids. The CDR3 nucleotides read TGTGCCAGCAGCTTATCCAGGGTTACAGATACGCAGTATTCT. Translation: CASSLSRVTDTQYS.

This clonotype was picked up many times. The genes are TRBV29-1 and TRBJ1-1; D is uncertain. CDR1 and CDR2 from the germline V gene are SQVTM and ANQGSEA. Trimming pared 2 bases from V and 0 bases from J, leaving 7 bases between. The CDR3 runs to 13 residues. The DNA for the CDR3 is TGCAGCGTTGAACAGTCTGTGAACACTGAAGCTTTCTTT. This translates into CSVEQSVNTEAFF.

The V and J genes are TRBV6-2 or TRBV6-3 and TRBJ2-3; 11 bases match TRBD1. This CDR3 comprises 16 residues. Trimming took 5 bases from V and 11 from J; bases not matched to a gene: 15. Per germline, CDR1 MNHEY and CDR2 SVGEGT. The CDR3 spells CASSESGTGGFVLQYF. The CDR3 nucleotides are TGTGCCAGCAGTGAGTCGGGGACAGGGGGTTTTGTTCTGCAGTATTTT.

This clonotype was counted many times. The gene calls are TRBV28 and TRBJ1-1; weak D call: TRBD1 (6 bases). With 1 base removed from V and 1 base from J, the gap between germline ends came to 10 bases. Looked up from germline, CDR1 is MDHEN and CDR2 is SYDVKM. The CDR3 is 15 amino acids. This CDR3 reads CASSLFQGRNTEAFF. The CDR3 DNA reads as TGTGCCAGCAGTTTATTCCAGGGGAGGAACACTGAAGCTTTCTTT.

The chain joins TRBV18 to TRBJ2-2; D ambiguous. Trimming removed 3 bases from V and 2 bases from J, with 7 bases in between. CDR3 length equals 14 residues. Germline V CDR1 and CDR2: KGHSH, LQKENI. The CDR3 DNA sequence: TGTGCCAGCTCACCGAACGGAAACACCGGGGAGCTGTTTTTT. This codes for CASSPNGNTGELFF. The whole variable domain, remainder taken from reference TRBV18 and TRBJ2-2, is NAGVMQNPRHLVRRRGQEARLRCSPMKGHSHVYWYRQLPEEGLKFMVYLQKENIIDESGMPKERFSAEFPKEGPSILRIQQVVRGDSAAYFCASSPNGNTGELFFGEGSRLTVL.

This clonotype was recorded at least ten times. The rearrangement joins TRBV27 to TRBJ1-2; no reliable D call. CDR3 size: 12 residues. Trimming removed 4 bases from V and 5 bases from J, with 8 bases in between. Germline-derived CDR1 and CDR2 are MNHEY and SMNVEV (reference sequence). The CDR3 DNA follows: TGTGCCAGCAGTTCCCCGGTATATGGCTACACCTTC. Amino acids: CASSSPVYGYTF.

This clonotype has only a few counts. The chain couples TRBV5-1 to TRBJ1-6; the match to TRBD1 covers 7 bases. CDR1 SGHRS and CDR2 YFSETQ come from the germline V gene. The V gene end was trimmed by 0 bases and the J gene end by 6 bases; junction bases not matched to a gene: 3. The CDR3 is made up of 15 amino acids. The CDR3 bases are TGCGCCAGCAGCTTGGTACAGGGGATTAATTCACCCCTCCACTTT. This encodes CASSLVQGINSPLHF.

The table lists this clonotype with a few counts. This chain joins TRBV10-2 and TRBJ2-7; D remains unclear. Germline lookup yields CDR1 WSHSY and CDR2 SAAADI. Trimming stripped 2 bases from V and 7 bases from J, with 15 bases between. This CDR3 contains 14 residues. The CDR3 spells CASSEMVGVREQYF. The CDR3 DNA is TGCGCCAGCAGTGAGATGGTTGGGGTGAGGGAGCAGTACTTC.

The genes are TRBV29-1 and TRBJ2-7; TRBD2 might be the D (5 bases). From germline, CDR1 is SQVTM and CDR2 ANQGSEA. This CDR3 has 11 amino acids. V was cut by 6 bases and J by 5 bases, with 11 bases left in between. CDR3 loop: CSVVGDNEQYF. The CDR3 region has the DNA TGCAGCGTGGTGGGAGACAACGAGCAGTACTTC.

This clonotype occurred many times. This chain connects TRBV5-1 to TRBJ1-2; D perhaps matches TRBD1 (5 bases). Between the trimmed V and J ends, which lost 0 bases and 0 bases, there was a span of 9 bases. Looked up from germline, CDR1 is SGHRS and CDR2 is YFSETQ. The CDR3 runs 15 residues. The CDR3 DNA is TGCGCCAGCAGCTTGGCCGGGGGGGCTAACTATGGCTACACCTTC. It translates to CASSLAGGANYGYTF.

This clonotype was seen a few times. V usage is TRBV6-1 and J usage is TRBJ1-2; 10 bases are a match to TRBD1. The germline gives CDR1 MNHNS, CDR2 SASEGT. CDR3 length: 17 amino acids. The V gene end was trimmed by 4 bases and the J gene end by 0 bases; junction bases not matched to a gene: 8. This CDR3 is CASSVETGGLTNYGYTF. In DNA, the CDR3 is TGTGCCAGCAGTGTTGAGACAGGGGGCCTAACTAACTATGGCTACACCTTC.

This clonotype was seen only a few times. Given a much more abundant clone one base away, this may be a read error. V is TRBV11-2 and J is TRBJ1-1; unclear D gene. V dropped 8 bases and J dropped 6 bases, with 13 bases sitting between them. Germline lookup yields CDR1 SGHAT and CDR2 FQNNGV. This CDR3 region has 12 residues. CDR3 protein: CASGGRVPEAFF. CDR3 DNA: TGTGCCAGCGGCGGAAGGGTGCCTGAAGCTTTCTTT.

This clonotype was observed many times. The chain links TRBV7-9 to TRBJ2-1, with 12 bases fitting TRBD2. Trimming at V came to 4 bases and at J to 9 bases, leaving 7 bases not matched to a gene. The CDR3 spans 15 residues. Germline CDR1 and CDR2: SEHNR and FQNEAQ (reference sequence). The CDR3 here is CASSSTSGSEGEQFF. CDR3 bases: TGTGCCAGCAGCTCGACTAGCGGGAGTGAGGGTGAGCAGTTCTTC.

This chain connects TRBV28 to TRBJ2-5; TRBD2 agrees at 14 bases. Germline CDR1 MDHEN, CDR2 SYDVKM. Germline trimming cut 7 bases from V and 7 bases from J; bases unmatched to any gene: 8. The CDR3 contains 15 residues. In DNA, the CDR3 is TGTGCCAGCAAACCGGGACTAGCGGGAGAAGCGACCCAGTACTTC. As protein: CASKPGLAGEATQYF.

V gene TRBV6-1 combines with J gene TRBJ1-2; no definite D call. V lost 5 bases and J lost 5, with 12 bases in between. The CDR3 loop spans 13 amino acids. Per the germline V gene, CDR1 is MNHNS and CDR2 is SASEGT. The CDR3 region has the DNA TGTGCCAGCAGTCGGGCCCTCTCGTATGGCTACACCTTC. Translating gives CASSRALSYGYTF.

This clonotype has at least ten counts. The chain uses TRBV11-2 and TRBJ2-5; the D call may be TRBD1 or TRBD2 (5 bases each). V was trimmed by 4 bases and J by 1 base, leaving 7 bases between them. CDR3 length: 13 residues. The V gene's germline CDR1 is SGHAT and CDR2 FQNNGV. CDR3 residues: CASSSGAQETQYF. The DNA of the CDR3 is TGTGCCAGCAGCTCCGGGGCCCAAGAGACCCAGTACTTC.

This clonotype was counted a few times. This chain connects TRBV20-1 to TRBJ2-7; 8 bases map to TRBD2. The CDR3 consists of 14 residues. V lost 4 bases and J lost 1; bases outside the gene matches: 6. Germline lookup yields CDR1 DFQATT and CDR2 SNEGSKA (reference sequence). The DNA for the CDR3 is TGCAGTGCTACGCCTAGCGGGCGATCCTACGAGCAGTACTTC. Its translation is CSATPSGRSYEQYF.

This clonotype has just a few counts. The chain carries TRBV6-2 or TRBV6-3 and TRBJ2-5; D is uncertain. The germline V and J ends were trimmed by 2 bases and 1 base, with 8 bases remaining between them. CDR1 and CDR2 (germline): MNHEY, SVGEGT. The CDR3 totals 14 residues. This CDR3 is CASSYPYVQETQYF. The CDR3 DNA is TGTGCCAGCAGTTACCCCTATGTCCAAGAGACCCAGTACTTC.

The sample holds one count of this clonotype. The chain is built from TRBV6-1 and TRBJ2-5; D not certain. The V end was cut by 8 bases, the J end by 2 bases, with 15 bases between. Looked up from germline, CDR1 is MNHNS and CDR2 is SASEGT. There are 14 residues in the CDR3. CDR3 amino acids: CASLWPELQETQYF. CDR3 coding DNA: TGTGCCAGCCTTTGGCCTGAGCTGCAAGAGACCCAGTACTTC.

In this sample, this clonotype turned up a few times. This sequence joins TRBV29-1 and TRBJ2-5; unclear D gene. This CDR3 is built from 14 residues. Between the trimmed V and J ends, which lost 0 bases and 9 bases, there was a span of 17 bases. The V gene's germline CDR1 is SQVTM and CDR2 ANQGSEA. CDR3 nucleotide sequence: TGCAGCGTTGAAGAGGCCGAACAGAAGGCGTCCCAGTACTTC. Translation: CSVEEAEQKASQYF.

This clonotype was seen only a few times. The chain links TRBV5-1 to TRBJ1-2, with TRBD1 matching 7 bases. Germline CDR1 is SGHRS and CDR2 is YFSETQ. The CDR3 contains 14 residues. J lost 4 bases, V lost 4 bases, and 7 bases had no gene match. CDR3 protein: CASSLGTAGYGYTF. The CDR3 DNA reads TGCGCCAGCAGCCTCGGGACAGCTGGCTATGGCTACACCTTC. The entire variable domain, with the rest obtained from reference TRBV5-1 and TRBJ1-2, is as follows: KAGVTQTPRYLIKTRGQQVTLSCSPISGHRSVSWYQQTPGQGLQFLFEYFSETQRNKGNFPGRFSGRQFSNSRSEMNVSTLELGDSALYLCASSLGTAGYGYTFGSGTRLTVV.

The sample holds a few counts of this clonotype. V usage is TRBV20-1 and J usage is TRBJ2-5, with D perhaps matching TRBD1 or TRBD2 (5 bases each). V was pared by 3 bases and J by 5 bases, with 16 bases between. This CDR3 contains 14 residues. The germline V gene encodes CDR1 DFQATT and CDR2 SNEGSKA (reference sequence). In DNA form, the CDR3 reads TGCAGTGCTAGTGGGGGTTTTATTGGCGAGACCCAGTACTTC. It yields the protein CSASGGFIGETQYF.

Many counts were recorded for this clonotype. This sequence joins TRBV5-6 and TRBJ2-3; 14 bases line up with TRBD2. Per the germline V gene, CDR1 is SGHDT and CDR2 is YYEEEE. J gave up 5 bases and V 3 bases, and 11 bases lay outside the gene matches. The CDR3 length is 18 residues. The CDR3 region has the DNA TGTGCCAGCAGCTCGGGACTAGCGGGAGTGGGGGAGCAAGATACGCAGTATTTT. Amino acids: CASSSGLAGVGEQDTQYF.

The chain joins TRBV6-2 or TRBV6-3 to TRBJ2-1; possible D gene TRBD1, 5 bases. The germline CDR1 and CDR2 sequences are MNHEY and SVGEGT. The CDR3 totals 12 residues. Trimming left V 5 bases short and J 12 bases short, with 14 bases between. CDR3 sequence (DNA): TGTGCCAGCAGTCCTCGTGGTACAGGGCAGTTCTTC. As protein: CASSPRGTGQFF.

The gene calls are TRBV11-2 and TRBJ2-5; perhaps TRBD2 as D (6 bases). The germline CDR1 and CDR2 sequences are SGHAT and FQNNGV. Deletions cut 5 bases from V and 2 bases from J, with 21 bases between. The CDR3 sequence is 17 residues long. In DNA form, the CDR3 reads TGTGCCAGCAGCCCCGGAACCATCCGGGAGATACAAGAGACCCAGTACTTC. Translating gives CASSPGTIREIQETQYF.

The chain joins TRBV10-3 to TRBJ1-2, with 8 positions matching TRBD1. Germline V gives CDR1 ENHRY, CDR2 SYGVKD. V dropped 7 bases and J dropped 4; count of bases not matched to a gene: 8. CDR3 length: 14 residues. The CDR3 region has the DNA TGTGCCATCAACCGACAGGGGCTGGGCTATGGCTACACCTTC. Translated: CAINRQGLGYGYTF.